The 15 T cell receptor beta chains below all came from one sample that was sequenced in a study of metastatic and nonmetastatic thyroid tumors. From the PCR reads, TCRdb re-called clones with MiXCR. The repertoire holds 53,000 or so clones, about 20% seen once, with 3.5% to 4.5% in the top ten. Before thyroid surgery, none of the patients had received any treatment. Material for sequencing was blood. These receptor sequences come from a female donor with papillary thyroid cancer or a benign thyroid nodule (not recorded which). Some clones in this sample may be carry-over from other donors' samples.

This clone was observed many times. V and J are TRBV12-3 or TRBV12-4 and TRBJ1-2; tentative D call: TRBD1 (5 bases). The CDR3 length is 14 residues. V lost 3 bases, J lost 5 bases, and 13 bases lay in between. CDR3 coding DNA: TGTGCCAGCAGTTTGCAGGGAGAAGGATATGGCTACACCTTC. Its translation: CASSLQGEGYGYTF.

There are a few counts of this clone. V usage is TRBV20-1 and J usage is TRBJ1-3; D remains unclear. Trimming removed 3 bases from V and 2 bases from J, with 14 bases in between. Germline V lookup: CDR1 DFQATT, CDR2 SNEGSKA (reference sequence). The CDR3 has 15 amino acids. Here the CDR3 reads CSASSLLYPGNTIYF. DNA for the CDR3: TGCAGTGCTAGTAGTCTACTTTATCCTGGAAACACCATATATTTT.

The V call is TRBV6-1, the J call TRBJ2-2, with TRBD2 as a possible D gene (6 bases). The germline V gene has CDR1 MNHNS and CDR2 SASEGT. This CDR3 has 15 residues. In DNA form, the CDR3 reads TGTCACAGCATCCTGGGACTTCTACCACCCGGGGAGCTGTTTTTT. It yields the protein CHSILGLLPPGELFF.

This clone was seen repeatedly, ten times or more. The sample has other DNA sequences that encode this CDR3 too. The CDR3 coding sequence is TGTGCCATCTCGGACCAGAACACTGAAGCTTTCTTT. It encodes CAISDQNTEAFF. This chain connects TRBV10-3 to TRBJ1-1; no firm D call. The CDR3 contains 12 residues. Between the trimmed V and J ends, which lost 8 bases and 1 base, there was a span of 8 bases. The germline V gene has CDR1 ENHRY and CDR2 SYGVKD.

Ten or more counts support this clone. The chain is built from TRBV20-1 and TRBJ1-2; a possible D gene is TRBD1 (5 bases). The CDR3 covers 14 residues. V lost 8 bases, J lost 6 bases, and 22 bases lay in between. Germline V gene data show CDR1 as DFQATT and CDR2 as SNEGSKA (reference sequence). In nucleotides, the CDR3 is TGCAGTACCCTTCCCGGGCGGTGGGGGGATGGCTACACCTTC. It yields the protein CSTLPGRWGDGYTF.

The chain joins TRBV11-2 to TRBJ2-7; a possible D gene is TRBD1 (6 bases). CDR1 is SGHAT and CDR2 is FQNNGV in the germline V gene. Trimming pared 5 bases from V and 2 bases from J, leaving 10 bases between. The CDR3 sequence is 13 residues long. The CDR3 coding sequence is TGTGCCAGCAGCCTCGGACAGACCTACGAGCAGTACGTC. The encoded protein is CASSLGQTYEQYV.

This clone was seen ten or more times. The chain links TRBV12-3 or TRBV12-4 to TRBJ1-5, with D possibly matching TRBD1 (6 bases). This CDR3 has 15 amino acids. Trimming shortened V by 6 bases and J by 0 bases, and 12 bases separated the two germline ends. The CDR3: CASSSRTVSNQPQHF. CDR3 sequence (DNA): TGTGCCAGCAGCTCCCGGACAGTTAGCAATCAGCCCCAGCATTTT.

This clone was seen many times. V gene TRBV27 combines with J gene TRBJ2-1; 11 nucleotides agree with TRBD1. Germline CDR1 reads MNHEY; CDR2 reads SMNVEV (reference sequence). The CDR3 totals 18 residues. V was clipped by 1 base and J by 13 bases; unmatched bases: 18. The CDR3 DNA reads as TGTGCCAGCAGTTTATATCGCGGTGGACAGGGGGCCGTCCGGAGTCAGTTCTTC. Residues: CASSLYRGGQGAVRSQFF.

This chain joins TRBV19 and TRBJ1-6; D gene ambiguous. CDR3 size: 13 residues. Germline V gene data show CDR1 as LNHDA and CDR2 as SQIVND (reference sequence). Trimming cost V 6 bases and J 13 bases, with 16 bases left between them. CDR3 bases: TGTGCCAGTAGCGCTGTCAATGTTTCGCCCCTCCACTTT. Protein product: CASSAVNVSPLHF.

The table lists this clone with many counts. This sequence joins TRBV20-1 and TRBJ2-7; the match to TRBD1 covers 10 bases. This CDR3 contains 14 residues. Trimming took 6 bases from V and 3 from J; bases not matched to a gene: 8. Looked up from germline, CDR1 is DFQATT and CDR2 is SNEGSKA (reference sequence). The DNA of the CDR3 is TGCAGTGCGCGCCGGACAGGGGGGCTCTACGAGCAGTACTTC. It translates to CSARRTGGLYEQYF.

The chain has TRBV11-2 and TRBJ2-3, with TRBD2 matching 10 bases. The V segment lost 2 bases and the J segment 2 bases; nucleotides outside the gene matches: 4. In germline, CDR1 is SGHAT, CDR2 FQNNGV. This CDR3 spans 16 amino acids. The CDR3 DNA reads TGTGCCAGCAGCTTAACTACTAGCGGGATCACAGATACGCAGTATTTT. It translates to CASSLTTSGITDTQYF.

The sample holds many counts of this clone. The chain uses TRBV30 and TRBJ2-5; the match to TRBD2 covers 7 bases. Germline V gene data show CDR1 as GTSNPN and CDR2 as SVGIG (reference sequence). The V segment lost 3 bases and the J segment 2 bases; nucleotides outside the gene matches: 3. The CDR3 extends over 13 amino acids. CDR3 region: CAWRGEGQETQYF. The CDR3 bases are TGTGCCTGGAGGGGGGAGGGGCAAGAGACCCAGTACTTC.

The V and J genes are TRBV18 and TRBJ2-7, with D possibly TRBD2 on 5 matching bases. The V gene lost 2 bases and the J gene lost 5 bases, with 13 bases spanning the gap. Germline CDR1 and CDR2: KGHSH and LQKENI. CDR3 length: 14 amino acids. CDR3 residues: CASSPAALGNEQYF. Written as DNA, the CDR3 is TGTGCCAGCTCACCAGCAGCACTCGGGAACGAGCAGTACTTC. The whole variable domain, remainder taken from reference TRBV18 and TRBJ2-7, is NAGVMQNPRHLVRRRGQEARLRCSPMKGHSHVYWYRQLPEEGLKFMVYLQKENIIDESGMPKERFSAEFPKEGPSILRIQQVVRGDSAAYFCASSPAALGNEQYFGPGTRLTVT.

This clone was seen many times. The chain combines TRBV14 with TRBJ1-2; D is undetermined. Germline CDR1 reads SGHDN; CDR2 reads FVKESK. With 4 bases removed from V and 14 bases from J, the gap between germline ends came to 17 bases. The CDR3 spans 12 residues. The CDR3 loop is CASSLYSAASTF. Written as DNA, the CDR3 is TGTGCCAGCAGCCTTTATAGCGCGGCGAGTACCTTC. Drawing the rest from reference TRBV14 and TRBJ1-2, the complete variable domain is EAGVTQFPSHSVIEKGQTVTLRCDPISGHDNLYWYRRVMGKEIKFLLHFVKESKQDESGMPNNRFLAERTGGTYSTLKVQPAELEDSGVYFCASSLYSAASTFGSGTRLTVV.

This clone has just a few counts. Being one base from a much bigger clone, this may be a read error. Other DNA sequences in this sample translate to the same CDR3. This rearrangement joins TRBV6-4 to TRBJ2-1; D is ambiguous. This CDR3 is 12 amino acids long. Germline V gene lookup returns CDR1 MRHNA and CDR2 SNTAGT. V was pared by 2 bases and J by 9 bases, with 8 bases between. This chain's CDR3 is CASSDRYGEQFF. In nucleotides, the CDR3 is TGTGCCAGCAGTGACAGATACGGTGAGCAGTTCTTC.